This entry is about one TCR beta chain. Its antigen remains unidentified. TCR beta VDJ and CDR3 were profiled, and genomic DNA was the template. TCRdb fed the reads into MiXCR, producing one record per CDR3 protein. The sample yields about 270,000 distinct CDR3 sequences, roughly half seen once. This CDR3 comprises 16 residues. V was pared by 4 bases and J by 8 bases, with 22 bases between. CDR1 SGHRS and CDR2 YFSETQ come from the germline V gene. The data were obtained in a study of CD8+CD57+ T cells in acquired aplastic anemia. Notes on the study in general: The study identified twenty-nine CD8+ CDR3 sequences shared by patients and controls. Patients and controls were not found to differ significantly in CD8+ Simpson's diversity.

The sample consisted of sorted CD4+, CD8+, or CD8+CD57+ T cells (not recorded which) from PBMCs. The source is a human donor with severe aplastic anemia or a healthy control (not recorded which). The genes are TRBV5-1 and TRBJ1-3, with D tentatively TRBD1 (5 bases). This CDR3 reads CASSAAPSSGGDTIYF. The CDR3 nucleotides are TGCGCCAGCAGCGCAGCCCCCTCCAGTGGAGGGGACACCATATATTTT.